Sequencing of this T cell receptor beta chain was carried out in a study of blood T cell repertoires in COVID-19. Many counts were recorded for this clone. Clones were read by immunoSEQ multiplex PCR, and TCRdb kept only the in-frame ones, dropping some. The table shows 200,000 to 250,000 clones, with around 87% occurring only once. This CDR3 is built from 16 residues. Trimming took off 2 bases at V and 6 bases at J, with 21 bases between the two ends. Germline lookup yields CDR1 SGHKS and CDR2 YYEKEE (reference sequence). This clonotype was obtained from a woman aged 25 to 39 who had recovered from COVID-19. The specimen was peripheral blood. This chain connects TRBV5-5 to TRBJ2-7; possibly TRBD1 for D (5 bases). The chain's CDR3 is CASSFYGSASQGEQYF. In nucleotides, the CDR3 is TGTGCCAGCAGCTTCTATGGCTCAGCATCCCAGGGCGAGCAGTACTTC.